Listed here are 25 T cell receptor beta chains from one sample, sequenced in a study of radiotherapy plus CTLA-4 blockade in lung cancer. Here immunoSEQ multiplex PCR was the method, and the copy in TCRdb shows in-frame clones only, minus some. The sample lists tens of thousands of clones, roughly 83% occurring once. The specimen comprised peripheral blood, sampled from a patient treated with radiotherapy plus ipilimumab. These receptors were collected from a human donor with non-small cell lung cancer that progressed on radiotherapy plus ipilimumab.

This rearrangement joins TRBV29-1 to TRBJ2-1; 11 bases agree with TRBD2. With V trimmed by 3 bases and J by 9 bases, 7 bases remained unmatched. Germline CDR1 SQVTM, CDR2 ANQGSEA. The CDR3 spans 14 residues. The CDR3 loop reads CSVDKVAGGSEQFF. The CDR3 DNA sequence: TGCAGCGTTGATAAGGTAGCGGGAGGGTCTGAGCAGTTCTTC.

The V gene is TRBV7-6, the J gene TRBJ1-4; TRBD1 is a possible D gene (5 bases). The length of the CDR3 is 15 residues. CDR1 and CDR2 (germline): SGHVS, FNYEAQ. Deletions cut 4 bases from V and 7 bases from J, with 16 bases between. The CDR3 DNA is TGTGCCAGCAGCTCCTGGACGGGGGGAAGTGAAAAACTGTTTTTT. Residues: CASSSWTGGSEKLFF.

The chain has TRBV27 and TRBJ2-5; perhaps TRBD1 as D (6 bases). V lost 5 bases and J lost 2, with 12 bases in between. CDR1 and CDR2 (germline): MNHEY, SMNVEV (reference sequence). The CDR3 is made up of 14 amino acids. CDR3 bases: TGTGCCAGCAGTACCCGGACAGCACAAGAGACCCAGTACTTC. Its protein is CASSTRTAQETQYF.

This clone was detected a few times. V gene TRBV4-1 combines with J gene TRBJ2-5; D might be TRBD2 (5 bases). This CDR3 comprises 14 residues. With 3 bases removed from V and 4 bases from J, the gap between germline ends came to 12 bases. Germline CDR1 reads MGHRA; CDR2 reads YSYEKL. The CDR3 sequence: CASSQAPGRETQYF. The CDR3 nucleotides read TGCGCCAGCAGCCAGGCCCCGGGAAGAGAGACCCAGTACTTC.

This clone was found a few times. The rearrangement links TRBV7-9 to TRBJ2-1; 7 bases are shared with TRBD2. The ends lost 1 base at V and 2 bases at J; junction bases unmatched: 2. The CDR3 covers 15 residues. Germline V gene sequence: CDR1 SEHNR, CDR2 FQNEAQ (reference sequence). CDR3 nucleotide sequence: TGTGCCAGCAGCTTAGGTCTAGCGGCCTACAATGAGCAGTTCTTC. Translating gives CASSLGLAAYNEQFF.

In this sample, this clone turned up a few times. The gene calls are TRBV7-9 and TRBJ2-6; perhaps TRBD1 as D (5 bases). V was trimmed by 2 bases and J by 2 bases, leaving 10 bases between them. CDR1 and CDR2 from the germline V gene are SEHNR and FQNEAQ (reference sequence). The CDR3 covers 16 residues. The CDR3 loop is CASSLNWGPGANVLTF. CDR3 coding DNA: TGTGCCAGCAGCTTAAACTGGGGCCCTGGGGCCAACGTCCTGACTTTC.

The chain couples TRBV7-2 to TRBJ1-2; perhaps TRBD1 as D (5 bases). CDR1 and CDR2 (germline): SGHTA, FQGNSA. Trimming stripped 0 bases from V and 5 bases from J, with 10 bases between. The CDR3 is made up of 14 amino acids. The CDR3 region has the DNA TGTGCCAGCAGCTTAGCGGGGACGGGGTATGGCTACACCTTC. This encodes CASSLAGTGYGYTF.

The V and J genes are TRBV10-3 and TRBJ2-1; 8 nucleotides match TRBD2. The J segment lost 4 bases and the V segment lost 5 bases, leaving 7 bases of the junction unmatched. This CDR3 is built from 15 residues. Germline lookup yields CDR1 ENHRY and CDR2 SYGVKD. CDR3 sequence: CAISKGLVPYNEQFF. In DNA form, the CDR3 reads TGTGCCATCAGTAAGGGACTAGTCCCTTACAATGAGCAGTTCTTC.

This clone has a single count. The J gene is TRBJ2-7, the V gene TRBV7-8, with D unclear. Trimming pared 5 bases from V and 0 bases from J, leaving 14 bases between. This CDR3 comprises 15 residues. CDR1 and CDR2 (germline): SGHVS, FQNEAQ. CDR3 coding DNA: TGTGCCAGCAGCGGTTCGGCGGCGAGCTCCTACGAGCAGTACTTC. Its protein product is CASSGSAASSYEQYF.

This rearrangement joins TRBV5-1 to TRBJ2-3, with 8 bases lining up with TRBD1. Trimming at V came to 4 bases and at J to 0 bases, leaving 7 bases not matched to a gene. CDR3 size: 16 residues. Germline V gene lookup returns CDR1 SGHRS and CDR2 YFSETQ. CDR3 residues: CASSPGQGPSTDTQYF. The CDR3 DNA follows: TGCGCCAGCAGCCCAGGACAGGGACCGAGCACAGATACGCAGTATTTT.

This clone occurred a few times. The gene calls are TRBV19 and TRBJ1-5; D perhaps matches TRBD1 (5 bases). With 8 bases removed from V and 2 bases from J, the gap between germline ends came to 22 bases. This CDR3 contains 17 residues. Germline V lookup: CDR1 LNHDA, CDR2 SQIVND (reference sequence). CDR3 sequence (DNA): TGTGCCAGTGATCCAGTGGTTTGGGGGATGGGCAATCAGCCCCAGCATTTT. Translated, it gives CASDPVVWGMGNQPQHF.

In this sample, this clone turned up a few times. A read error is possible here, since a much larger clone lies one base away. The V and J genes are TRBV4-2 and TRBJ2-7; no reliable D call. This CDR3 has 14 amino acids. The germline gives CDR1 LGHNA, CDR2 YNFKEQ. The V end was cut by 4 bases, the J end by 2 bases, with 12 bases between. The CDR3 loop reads CASSPSLGTYEQYF. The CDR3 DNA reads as TGTGCCAGCAGCCCTTCCCTAGGGACCTACGAGCAGTACTTC.

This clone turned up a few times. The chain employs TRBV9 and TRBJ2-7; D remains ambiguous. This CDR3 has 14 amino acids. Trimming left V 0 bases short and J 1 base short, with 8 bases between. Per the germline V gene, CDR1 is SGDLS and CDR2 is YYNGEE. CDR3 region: CASSVGGFSYEQYF. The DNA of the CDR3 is TGTGCCAGCAGCGTAGGTGGGTTTTCCTACGAGCAGTACTTC.

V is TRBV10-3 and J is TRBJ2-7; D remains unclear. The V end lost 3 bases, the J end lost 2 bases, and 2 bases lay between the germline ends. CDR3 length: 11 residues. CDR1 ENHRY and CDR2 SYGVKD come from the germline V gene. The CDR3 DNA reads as TGTGCCATCAGTGAAACCTACGAGCAGTACTTC. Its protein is CAISETYEQYF.

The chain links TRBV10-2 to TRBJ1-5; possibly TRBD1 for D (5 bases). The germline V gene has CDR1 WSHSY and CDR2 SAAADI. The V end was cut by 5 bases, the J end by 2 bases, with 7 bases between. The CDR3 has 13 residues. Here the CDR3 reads CASSTRGNQPQHF. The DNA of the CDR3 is TGCGCCAGCAGTACCAGGGGCAATCAGCCCCAGCATTTT.

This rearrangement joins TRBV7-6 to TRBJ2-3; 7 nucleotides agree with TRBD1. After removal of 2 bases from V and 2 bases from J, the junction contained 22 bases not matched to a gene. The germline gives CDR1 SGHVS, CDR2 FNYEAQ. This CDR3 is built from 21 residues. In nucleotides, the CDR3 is TGTGCCAGCAGCTTATTTCCCCCCCCACTACAGGGGACGCCCCCCACAGATACGCAGTATTTT. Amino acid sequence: CASSLFPPPLQGTPPTDTQYF.

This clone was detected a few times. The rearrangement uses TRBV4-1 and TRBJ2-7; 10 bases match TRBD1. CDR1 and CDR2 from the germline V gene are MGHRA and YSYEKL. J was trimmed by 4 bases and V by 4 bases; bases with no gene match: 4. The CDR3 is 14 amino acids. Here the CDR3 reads CASSLRQGAYEQYF. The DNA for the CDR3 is TGCGCCAGCAGCCTCCGACAGGGGGCGTACGAGCAGTACTTC.

CDR3 residues: CASSLRGRGRDTF. The DNA for the CDR3 is TGTGCCAGCAGCTTGAGGGGCAGGGGGCGTGACACCTTC. This chain connects TRBV5-6 to TRBJ1-2; the match to TRBD1 covers 8 bases. V trimming: 1 base; J trimming: 12 bases; junction bases outside the gene matches: 8. There are 13 residues in the CDR3. Germline V gene lookup returns CDR1 SGHDT and CDR2 YYEEEE. The full variable domain, in which reference TRBV5-6 and TRBJ1-2 provide the parts outside the CDR3, is DAGVTQSPTHLIKTRGQQVTLRCSPKSGHDTVSWYQQALGQGPQFIFQYYEEEERQRGNFPDRFSGHQFPNYSSELNVNALLLGDSALYLCASSLRGRGRDTFGSGTRLTVV.

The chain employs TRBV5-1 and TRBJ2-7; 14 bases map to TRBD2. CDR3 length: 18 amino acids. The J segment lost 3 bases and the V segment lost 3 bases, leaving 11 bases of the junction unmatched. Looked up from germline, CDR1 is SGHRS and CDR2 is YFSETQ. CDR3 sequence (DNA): TGCGCCAGCAGCTCCTCCGGGACTAGCGGGAGTTCCCTCTACGAGCAGTACTTC. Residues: CASSSSGTSGSSLYEQYF.

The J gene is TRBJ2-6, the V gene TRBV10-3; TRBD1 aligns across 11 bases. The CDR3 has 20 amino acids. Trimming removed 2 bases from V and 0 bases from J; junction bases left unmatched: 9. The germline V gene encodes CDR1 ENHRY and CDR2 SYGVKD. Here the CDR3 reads CAISEPLGQGATSGANVLTF. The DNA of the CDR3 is TGTGCCATCAGTGAGCCGTTAGGACAGGGGGCCACCTCTGGGGCCAACGTCCTGACTTTC.

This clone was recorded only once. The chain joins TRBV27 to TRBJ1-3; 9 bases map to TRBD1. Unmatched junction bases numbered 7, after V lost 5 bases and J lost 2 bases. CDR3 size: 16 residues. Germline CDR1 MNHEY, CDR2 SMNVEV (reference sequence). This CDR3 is CASSPTRQGAGNTIYF. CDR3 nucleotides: TGTGCCAGCAGTCCGACCCGACAGGGGGCTGGAAACACCATATATTTT.

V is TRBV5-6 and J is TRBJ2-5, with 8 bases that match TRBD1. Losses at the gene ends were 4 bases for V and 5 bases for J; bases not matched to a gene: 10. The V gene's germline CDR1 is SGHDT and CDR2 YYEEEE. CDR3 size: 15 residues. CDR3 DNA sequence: TGTGCCAGCAGCCCGGTAGGGACAGGAAGGGAGACCCAGTACTTC. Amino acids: CASSPVGTGRETQYF. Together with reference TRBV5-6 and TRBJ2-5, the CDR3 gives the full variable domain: DAGVTQSPTHLIKTRGQQVTLRCSPKSGHDTVSWYQQALGQGPQFIFQYYEEEERQRGNFPDRFSGHQFPNYSSELNVNALLLGDSALYLCASSPVGTGRETQYFGPGTRLLVL.

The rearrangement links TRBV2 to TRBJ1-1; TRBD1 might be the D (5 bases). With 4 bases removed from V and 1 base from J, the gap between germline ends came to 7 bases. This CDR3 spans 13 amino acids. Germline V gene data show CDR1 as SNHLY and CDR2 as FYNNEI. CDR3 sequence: CASSVQGNTEAFF. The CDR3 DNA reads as TGTGCCAGCAGTGTTCAGGGGAACACTGAAGCTTTCTTT.

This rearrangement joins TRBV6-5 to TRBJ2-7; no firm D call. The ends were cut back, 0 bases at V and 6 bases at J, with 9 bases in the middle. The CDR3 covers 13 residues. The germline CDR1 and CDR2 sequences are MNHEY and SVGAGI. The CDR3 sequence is CASSYSSRSEQYF. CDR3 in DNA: TGTGCCAGCAGTTACTCGAGCCGCTCCGAGCAGTACTTC.

Here the CDR3 reads CASSLRGGPGAVGETQYF. Written as DNA, the CDR3 is TGCGCCAGCAGCTTGAGAGGCGGGCCAGGGGCGGTGGGAGAGACCCAGTACTTC. The gene calls are TRBV5-1 and TRBJ2-5; weak D call: TRBD1 (6 bases). CDR1 and CDR2 (germline): SGHRS, YFSETQ. The CDR3 sequence is 18 residues long. Trimming stripped 1 base from V and 4 bases from J, with 23 bases between.